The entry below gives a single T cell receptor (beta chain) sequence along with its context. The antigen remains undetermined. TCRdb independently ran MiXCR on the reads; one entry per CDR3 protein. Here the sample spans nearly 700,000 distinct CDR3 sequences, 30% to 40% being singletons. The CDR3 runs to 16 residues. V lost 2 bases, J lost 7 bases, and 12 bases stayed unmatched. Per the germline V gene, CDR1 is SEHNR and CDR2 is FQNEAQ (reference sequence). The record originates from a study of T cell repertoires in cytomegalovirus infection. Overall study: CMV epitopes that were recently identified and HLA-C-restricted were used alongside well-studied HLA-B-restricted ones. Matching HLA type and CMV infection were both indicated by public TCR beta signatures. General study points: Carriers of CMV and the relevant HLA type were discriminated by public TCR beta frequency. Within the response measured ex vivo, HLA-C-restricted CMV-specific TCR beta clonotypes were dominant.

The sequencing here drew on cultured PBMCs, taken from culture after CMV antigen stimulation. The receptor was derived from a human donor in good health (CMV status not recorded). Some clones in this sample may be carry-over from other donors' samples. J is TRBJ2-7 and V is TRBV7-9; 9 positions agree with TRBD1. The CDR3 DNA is TGTGCCAGCAGCTTACGTAAAGGACAGGGGCTGAGTGAGCAGTACTTC. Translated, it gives CASSLRKGQGLSEQYF.